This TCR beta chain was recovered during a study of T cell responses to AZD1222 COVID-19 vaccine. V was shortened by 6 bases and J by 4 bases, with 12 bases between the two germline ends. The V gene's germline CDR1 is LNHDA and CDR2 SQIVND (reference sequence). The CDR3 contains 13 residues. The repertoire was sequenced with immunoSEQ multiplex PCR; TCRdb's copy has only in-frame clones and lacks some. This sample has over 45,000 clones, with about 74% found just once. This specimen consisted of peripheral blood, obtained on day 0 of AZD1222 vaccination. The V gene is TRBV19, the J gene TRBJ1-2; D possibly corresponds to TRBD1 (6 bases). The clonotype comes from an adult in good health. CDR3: CASRGGRGYGYTF. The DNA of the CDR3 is TGTGCCAGTAGGGGGGGCCGTGGCTATGGCTACACCTTC.